Listed below are T cell receptor beta chains from one sample, sequenced in a study of blood T cell repertoires in COVID-19. Sequencing was performed with immunoSEQ multiplex PCR; in TCRdb, only in-frame clones are kept and a portion is missing. The data contain around 200,000 clones, 86% of them singletons. The sequenced sample was peripheral blood. The origin of the receptors is a woman aged 55-69 years with COVID-19, enrolled during active disease. CDR3s include the opening cysteine and the closing phenylalanine or tryptophan. D genes are given only for firm matches. Clone size is shown for a subset of rows, as once, few, many or a class of expanded clone.

clone_size: once; j_call: TRBJ1-1; v_call: TRBV5-4; d_call: -; cdr3_aa: CASSLGQQNTEAFF; cdr3_nt: TGTGCCAGCAGCTTGGGACAGCAGAACACTGAAGCTTTCTTT
clone_size: once; j_call: TRBJ1-2; v_call: TRBV30; d_call: -; cdr3_aa: CAWSAPGDGYTF; cdr3_nt: TGTGCCTGGAGTGCCCCAGGGGACGGCTACACCTTC
clone_size: -; j_call: TRBJ2-1; v_call: TRBV28; d_call: TRBD2; cdr3_aa: CASTLNPGGYNEQFF; cdr3_nt: TGTGCCAGCACCTTAAACCCGGGAGGTTACAATGAGCAGTTCTTC
clone_size: -; j_call: TRBJ1-4; v_call: TRBV11-1; d_call: -; cdr3_aa: CASSPRTVDEKLFF; cdr3_nt: TGTGCCAGCAGCCCACGGACAGTGGATGAAAAACTGTTTTTT
clone_size: -; j_call: TRBJ1-3; v_call: TRBV7-6; d_call: -; cdr3_aa: CASSLGGFSGNTIYF; cdr3_nt: TGTGCCAGCAGCTTAGGAGGGTTCTCCGGAAACACCATATATTTT
clone_size: -; j_call: TRBJ2-3; v_call: TRBV5-1; d_call: TRBD1; cdr3_aa: CASSRDRGQGTDTQYF; cdr3_nt: TGCGCCAGCAGCCGGGACAGGGGGCAAGGGACAGATACGCAGTATTTT
clone_size: -; j_call: TRBJ1-2; v_call: TRBV27; d_call: -; cdr3_aa: CASSLKGWGSYGYTF; cdr3_nt: TGTGCCAGCAGTTTAAAAGGCTGGGGCAGCTATGGCTACACCTTC
clone_size: once; j_call: TRBJ1-1; v_call: TRBV15; d_call: TRBD1; cdr3_aa: CATSRLQGMNTEAFF; cdr3_nt: TGTGCCACCAGCAGGTTACAGGGGATGAACACTGAAGCTTTCTTT
clone_size: once; j_call: TRBJ1-1; v_call: TRBV6-7; d_call: -; cdr3_aa: CASSQQGNTEAFF; cdr3_nt: TGTGCCAGCAGTCAACAGGGGAACACTGAAGCTTTCTTT
clone_size: many; j_call: TRBJ1-3; v_call: TRBV24-1; d_call: -; cdr3_aa: CATSGGRWGLGDTIYF; cdr3_nt: TGTGCCACCAGTGGCGGGAGGTGGGGGCTTGGAGACACCATATATTTT
clone_size: -; j_call: TRBJ2-7; v_call: TRBV3-1/TRBV3-2; d_call: -; cdr3_aa: CASSQGRDPTYEQYF; cdr3_nt: TGTGCCAGCAGCCAAGGGCGGGACCCGACCTACGAGCAGTACTTC
clone_size: -; j_call: TRBJ2-7; v_call: TRBV9; d_call: -; cdr3_aa: CASSGPSYEQYF; cdr3_nt: TGTGCCAGCAGCGGGCCTTCCTACGAGCAGTACTTC
clone_size: -; j_call: TRBJ2-1; v_call: TRBV27; d_call: -; cdr3_aa: CASSLSVAPPHNEQFF; cdr3_nt: TGTGCCAGCAGTTTATCGGTAGCTCCCCCACACAATGAGCAGTTCTTC
clone_size: once; j_call: TRBJ2-7; v_call: TRBV28; d_call: -; cdr3_aa: CASSSSSYEQYF; cdr3_nt: TGTGCCAGCAGCTCCAGCTCCTACGAGCAGTACTTC
clone_size: -; j_call: TRBJ2-7; v_call: TRBV4-3; d_call: TRBD1; cdr3_aa: CASSLGQGGVYEQYF; cdr3_nt: TGCGCCAGCAGCCTCGGACAGGGGGGGGTCTACGAGCAGTACTTC
clone_size: -; j_call: TRBJ2-5; v_call: TRBV4-3; d_call: TRBD2; cdr3_aa: CASSQGLSGRAAETQYF; cdr3_nt: TGCGCCAGCAGCCAAGGTCTTAGCGGGAGGGCCGCAGAGACCCAGTACTTC
clone_size: once; j_call: TRBJ2-7; v_call: TRBV27; d_call: TRBD2; cdr3_aa: CASSFWASLAGGPEEQYF; cdr3_nt: TGTGCCAGCAGTTTTTGGGCGTCCCTAGCGGGAGGGCCTGAGGAGCAGTACTTC
clone_size: -; j_call: TRBJ2-7; v_call: TRBV19; d_call: -; cdr3_aa: CASSSPSYEQYF; cdr3_nt: TGTGCCAGTAGCTCTCCCTCCTACGAGCAGTACTTC
clone_size: -; j_call: TRBJ1-2; v_call: TRBV5-6; d_call: TRBD1; cdr3_aa: CASSWGTGDDGYGYTF; cdr3_nt: TGTGCCAGCAGCTGGGGGACAGGGGATGACGGCTATGGCTACACCTTC
clone_size: -; j_call: TRBJ2-3; v_call: TRBV7-3; d_call: TRBD2; cdr3_aa: CASSQNGLAGRDTQYF; cdr3_nt: TGTGCCAGCAGCCAGAATGGACTAGCGGGAAGAGATACGCAGTATTTT
clone_size: once; j_call: TRBJ2-7; v_call: TRBV7-5; d_call: -; cdr3_aa: CARSVYTGGPNYEQYF; cdr3_nt: TGTGCCAGAAGCGTTTATACAGGGGGCCCGAATTACGAGCAGTACTTC
clone_size: -; j_call: TRBJ1-1; v_call: TRBV14; d_call: -; cdr3_aa: CASSRAPRSTEAFF; cdr3_nt: TGTGCCAGCAGCCGGGCCCCTCGTAGTACTGAAGCTTTCTTT
clone_size: -; j_call: TRBJ1-1; v_call: TRBV3-1/TRBV3-2; d_call: TRBD1; cdr3_aa: CASSLTGGRAFF; cdr3_nt: TGTGCCAGCAGCTTAACAGGGGGGAGAGCTTTCTTT
clone_size: -; j_call: TRBJ2-7; v_call: TRBV11-2; d_call: TRBD1; cdr3_aa: CASSLVRQGAIHF; cdr3_nt: TGTGCCAGCAGCTTAGTAAGACAGGGGGCAATCCACTTC
clone_size: -; j_call: TRBJ1-2; v_call: TRBV6-5; d_call: -; cdr3_aa: CASSYSKGLNYGYTF; cdr3_nt: TGTGCCAGCAGTTACTCGAAGGGACTGAACTATGGCTACACCTTC
clone_size: -; j_call: TRBJ2-7; v_call: TRBV7-8; d_call: TRBD2; cdr3_aa: CASSFGAGAYEQYF; cdr3_nt: TGTGCCAGCAGCTTTGGCGCGGGAGCCTACGAGCAGTACTTC
clone_size: -; j_call: TRBJ1-1; v_call: TRBV5-1; d_call: TRBD1; cdr3_aa: CASSQDRVPSTEAFF; cdr3_nt: TGCGCCAGCAGCCAGGACAGGGTCCCGAGCACTGAAGCTTTCTTT
clone_size: -; j_call: TRBJ1-1; v_call: TRBV19; d_call: TRBD1; cdr3_aa: CASSRDRGMGTEAFF; cdr3_nt: TGTGCCAGTAGTCGGGACAGGGGAATGGGGACTGAAGCTTTCTTT
clone_size: -; j_call: TRBJ2-7; v_call: TRBV19; d_call: TRBD1; cdr3_aa: CASSRQGIYEQYF; cdr3_nt: TGTGCCAGTAGTAGACAGGGCATATACGAGCAGTACTTC
clone_size: -; j_call: TRBJ2-7; v_call: TRBV7-2; d_call: -; cdr3_aa: CASSLPVRAYEQYF; cdr3_nt: TGTGCCAGCAGCTTACCGGTCAGGGCCTACGAGCAGTACTTC
clone_size: few; j_call: TRBJ1-3; v_call: TRBV19; d_call: TRBD1; cdr3_aa: CASSRGQGRGNTIYF; cdr3_nt: TGTGCCAGTAGTAGGGGACAGGGTCGGGGAAACACCATATATTTT
clone_size: few; j_call: TRBJ1-3; v_call: TRBV18; d_call: -; cdr3_aa: CASSSGQGNTIYF; cdr3_nt: TGTGCCAGCTCAAGCGGGCAAGGAAACACCATATATTTT
clone_size: few; j_call: TRBJ1-4; v_call: TRBV19; d_call: TRBD1; cdr3_aa: CASSIGQALNEKLFF; cdr3_nt: TGTGCCAGTAGTATCGGACAGGCCCTTAATGAAAAACTGTTTTTT
clone_size: once; j_call: TRBJ1-4; v_call: TRBV5-3; d_call: TRBD1; cdr3_aa: CARSARGGQGAVGEKLFF; cdr3_nt: TGTGCCAGAAGCGCCCGAGGGGGACAGGGGGCGGTTGGTGAAAAACTGTTTTTT
clone_size: -; j_call: TRBJ1-2; v_call: TRBV19; d_call: -; cdr3_aa: CASSSRTAPREGYTF; cdr3_nt: TGTGCCAGTAGTTCACGGACAGCCCCCCGCGAGGGCTACACCTTC
clone_size: -; j_call: TRBJ2-5; v_call: TRBV7-3; d_call: TRBD2; cdr3_aa: CASSHYGGREETQYF; cdr3_nt: TGTGCCAGCAGCCACTACGGCGGGAGGGAAGAGACCCAGTACTTC
clone_size: -; j_call: TRBJ1-5; v_call: TRBV24-1; d_call: TRBD1; cdr3_aa: CATSDPGTGDMEPQHF; cdr3_nt: TGTGCCACCAGTGATCCCGGGACAGGGGATATGGAGCCCCAGCATTTT
clone_size: -; j_call: TRBJ1-6; v_call: TRBV13; d_call: TRBD1; cdr3_aa: CASSSSGGSNSPLHF; cdr3_nt: TGTGCCAGCAGCTCCTCAGGGGGCTCGAATTCACCCCTCCACTTT
clone_size: few; j_call: TRBJ2-1; v_call: TRBV7-3; d_call: TRBD1; cdr3_aa: CASSLRDREYNEQFF; cdr3_nt: TGTGCCAGCAGCTTAAGGGACAGGGAATACAATGAGCAGTTCTTC
clone_size: -; j_call: TRBJ2-7; v_call: TRBV5-1; d_call: -; cdr3_aa: CASSLPRGYNEQYF; cdr3_nt: TGCGCCAGCAGCTTGCCCAGGGGATACAACGAGCAGTACTTC
clone_size: -; j_call: TRBJ2-1; v_call: TRBV7-2; d_call: TRBD2; cdr3_aa: CASSFGTSEYNEQFF; cdr3_nt: TGTGCCAGCAGCTTCGGGACTAGCGAATACAATGAGCAGTTCTTC
clone_size: -; j_call: TRBJ2-7; v_call: TRBV4-1; d_call: TRBD2; cdr3_aa: CASSQGPSGNYEQYF; cdr3_nt: TGCGCCAGCAGCCAAGGGCCTAGCGGGAACTACGAGCAGTACTTC